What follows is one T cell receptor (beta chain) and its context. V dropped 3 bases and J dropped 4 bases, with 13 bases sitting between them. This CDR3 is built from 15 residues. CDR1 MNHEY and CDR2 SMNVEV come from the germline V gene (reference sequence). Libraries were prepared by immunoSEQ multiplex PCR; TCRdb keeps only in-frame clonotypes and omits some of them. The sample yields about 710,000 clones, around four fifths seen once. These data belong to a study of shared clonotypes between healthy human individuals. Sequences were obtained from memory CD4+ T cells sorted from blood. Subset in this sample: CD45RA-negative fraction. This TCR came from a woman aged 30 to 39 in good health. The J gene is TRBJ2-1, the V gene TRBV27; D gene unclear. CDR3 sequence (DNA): TGTGCCAGCAGTTTGGTGGGGTGGGGTTACAATGAGCAGTTCTTC. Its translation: CASSLVGWGYNEQFF.